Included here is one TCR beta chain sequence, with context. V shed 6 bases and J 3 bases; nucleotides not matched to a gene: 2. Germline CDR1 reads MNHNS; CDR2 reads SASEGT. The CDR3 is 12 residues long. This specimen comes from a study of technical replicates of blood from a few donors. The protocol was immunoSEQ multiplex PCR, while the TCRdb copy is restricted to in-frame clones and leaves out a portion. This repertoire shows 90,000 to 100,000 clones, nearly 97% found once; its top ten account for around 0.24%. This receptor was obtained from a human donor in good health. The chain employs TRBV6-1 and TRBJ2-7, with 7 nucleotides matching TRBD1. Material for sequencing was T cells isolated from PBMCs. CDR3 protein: CASRDRNYEQYF. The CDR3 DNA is TGTGCCAGCAGGGACAGGAACTACGAGCAGTACTTC.